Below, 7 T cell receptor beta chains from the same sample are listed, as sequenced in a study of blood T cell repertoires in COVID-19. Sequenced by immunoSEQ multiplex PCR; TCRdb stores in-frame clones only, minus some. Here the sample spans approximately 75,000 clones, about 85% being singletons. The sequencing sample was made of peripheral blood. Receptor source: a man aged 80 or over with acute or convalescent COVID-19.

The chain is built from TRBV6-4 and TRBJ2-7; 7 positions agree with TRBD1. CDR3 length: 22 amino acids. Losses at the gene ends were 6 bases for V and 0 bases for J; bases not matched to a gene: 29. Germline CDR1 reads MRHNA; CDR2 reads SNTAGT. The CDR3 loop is CASRDLQGTAEGLSSGSYEQYF. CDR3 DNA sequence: TGTGCCAGCAGGGACCTGCAAGGGACAGCAGAGGGGTTGTCGTCGGGCTCCTACGAGCAGTACTTC.

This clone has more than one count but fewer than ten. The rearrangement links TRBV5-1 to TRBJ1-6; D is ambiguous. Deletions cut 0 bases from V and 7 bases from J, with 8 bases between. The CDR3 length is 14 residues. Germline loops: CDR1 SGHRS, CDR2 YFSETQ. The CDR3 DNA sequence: TGCGCCAGCAGCTTGGGATCACAGAATTCACCCCTCCACTTT. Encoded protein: CASSLGSQNSPLHF.

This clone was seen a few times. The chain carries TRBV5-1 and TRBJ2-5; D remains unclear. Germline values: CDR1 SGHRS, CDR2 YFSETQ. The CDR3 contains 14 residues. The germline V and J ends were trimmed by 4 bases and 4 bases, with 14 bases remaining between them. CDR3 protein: CASSPDPGAETQYF. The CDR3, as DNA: TGCGCCAGCAGCCCCGACCCGGGTGCAGAGACCCAGTACTTC.

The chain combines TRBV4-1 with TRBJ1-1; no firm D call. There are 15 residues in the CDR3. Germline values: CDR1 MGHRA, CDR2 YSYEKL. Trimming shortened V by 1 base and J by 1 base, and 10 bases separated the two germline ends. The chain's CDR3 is CASSQGRLGNTEAFF. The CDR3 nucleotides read TGCGCCAGCAGCCAAGGGCGGCTCGGGAACACTGAAGCTTTCTTT.

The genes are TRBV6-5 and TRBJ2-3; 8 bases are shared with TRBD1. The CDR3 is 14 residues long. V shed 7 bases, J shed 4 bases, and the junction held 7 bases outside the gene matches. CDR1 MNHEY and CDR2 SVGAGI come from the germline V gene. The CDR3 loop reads CASMRGTGPDTQYF. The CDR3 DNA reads TGTGCCAGCATGAGAGGGACAGGTCCAGATACGCAGTATTTT.

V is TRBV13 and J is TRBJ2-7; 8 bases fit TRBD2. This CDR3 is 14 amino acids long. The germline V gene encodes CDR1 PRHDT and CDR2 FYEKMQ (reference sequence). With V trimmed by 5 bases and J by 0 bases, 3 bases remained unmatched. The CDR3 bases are TGTGCCAGCAGCGGCGGGGGGACCTCCTACGAGCAGTACTTC. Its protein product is CASSGGGTSYEQYF. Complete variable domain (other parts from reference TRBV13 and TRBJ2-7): AAGVIQSPRHLIKEKRETATLKCYPIPRHDTVYWYQQGPGQDPQFLISFYEKMQSDKGSIPDRFSAQQFSDYHSELNMSSLELGDSALYFCASSGGGTSYEQYFGPGTRLTVT.

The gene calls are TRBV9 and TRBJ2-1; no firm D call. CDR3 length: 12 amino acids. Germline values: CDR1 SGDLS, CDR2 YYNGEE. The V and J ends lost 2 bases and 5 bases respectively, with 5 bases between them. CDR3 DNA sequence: TGTGCCAGCAGCGTGACTGACAATGAGCAGTTCTTC. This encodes CASSVTDNEQFF.